This record covers a single TCR beta chain. Within the sample, other DNA sequences also encode this same CDR3. This record belongs to a study of OX40 agonist ivuxolimab in advanced cancers. Germline V gives CDR1 MNHNS, CDR2 SASEGT. CDR3 length: 11 amino acids. The germline V and J ends were trimmed by 8 bases and 4 bases, with 6 bases remaining between them. Here immunoSEQ multiplex PCR was the method, and the copy in TCRdb shows in-frame clones only, minus some. The sample records about 64,000 clones, about four fifths being singletons. The chain carries TRBV6-1 and TRBJ2-1; no definite D call. The specimen comprised CD4+ or CD8+ T cells sorted from blood, sampled in a trial of the OX40 agonist ivuxolimab. This TCR came from an adult with an advanced solid tumor such as melanoma, head and neck, liver or kidney cancer. This chain's CDR3 is CASSTYNEQFF. DNA of the CDR3: TGTGCCAGCTCGACTTACAATGAGCAGTTCTTC.